Shown below are 13 T cell receptor beta chains from a single sample sequenced in a study of T cells in tumors after PD-1 blockade. Assay: immunoSEQ multiplex PCR; the TCRdb copy retains only in-frame clones and omits some. The repertoire includes 45,000 to 60,000 clones, more than 65% of them detected once, and about 9% sits in the top ten. This material consisted of PBMCs, taken before anti-PD-1 therapy. The receptors were gathered from a human donor with advanced basal cell or squamous cell carcinoma (not recorded which).

The V and J genes are TRBV19 and TRBJ1-2; D may be TRBD1 (6 bases). The germline V gene has CDR1 LNHDA and CDR2 SQIVND (reference sequence). Between the trimmed V and J ends, which lost 5 bases and 8 bases, there was a span of 21 bases. This CDR3 spans 15 amino acids. CDR3 in amino acids: CASSSSQGLRVGYTF. CDR3 DNA: TGTGCCAGTAGTTCCTCACAGGGTCTTAGGGTGGGCTACACCTTC. The entire variable domain, with the rest obtained from reference TRBV19 and TRBJ1-2, is as follows: DGGITQSPKYLFRKEGQNVTLSCEQNLNHDAMYWYRQDPGQGLRLIYYSQIVNDFQKGDIAEGYSVSREKKESFPLTVTSAQKNPTAFYLCASSSSQGLRVGYTFGSGTRLTVV.

The chain links TRBV2 to TRBJ2-6, with D possibly TRBD1 on 5 matching bases. The CDR3 is 14 amino acids. The ends were cut back, 5 bases at V and 1 base at J, with 6 bases in the middle. Germline values: CDR1 SNHLY, CDR2 FYNNEI. DNA of the CDR3: TGTGCCAGCAGTCCAGGGTCTGGGGCCAACGTCCTGACTTTC. Translating it yields CASSPGSGANVLTF. The full variable domain, rest sourced from reference TRBV2 and TRBJ2-6, is EPEVTQTPSHQVTQMGQEVILRCVPISNHLYFYWYRQILGQKVEFLVSFYNNEISEKSEIFDDQFSVERPDGSNFTLKIRSTKLEDSAMYFCASSPGSGANVLTFGAGSRLTVL.

The table lists this clone with a few counts. This chain connects TRBV9 to TRBJ2-2, with TRBD2 as a possible D gene (6 bases). Trimming cost V 3 bases and J 0 bases, with 9 bases left between them. Germline V gene data show CDR1 as SGDLS and CDR2 as YYNGEE. This CDR3 spans 15 amino acids. In nucleotides, the CDR3 is TGTGCCAGCAGCGCGGGACTTTCGAACACCGGGGAGCTGTTTTTT. The encoded protein is CASSAGLSNTGELFF.

The chain has TRBV5-1 and TRBJ2-5; the D gene is possibly TRBD1 (6 bases). Germline-derived CDR1 and CDR2 are SGHRS and YFSETQ. The CDR3 contains 14 residues. The V end was cut by 3 bases, the J end by 3 bases, with 12 bases between. The CDR3 here is CASSSKDREETQYF. DNA of the CDR3: TGCGCCAGCAGCTCAAAGGACAGAGAAGAGACCCAGTACTTC.

The chain has TRBV28 and TRBJ2-1; D not resolved. This CDR3 spans 16 amino acids. Trimming shortened V by 5 bases and J by 0 bases, and 14 bases separated the two germline ends. CDR1 MDHEN and CDR2 SYDVKM come from the germline V gene. CDR3 region: CASSPPGLSSYNEQFF. Written as DNA, the CDR3 is TGTGCCAGCAGTCCCCCCGGTCTGAGCTCCTACAATGAGCAGTTCTTC.

The rearrangement links TRBV9 to TRBJ2-1; D not resolved. Trimming pared 3 bases from V and 6 bases from J, leaving 16 bases between. CDR3 length: 15 amino acids. CDR1 and CDR2 from the germline V gene are SGDLS and YYNGEE. The CDR3 loop reads CASSGPSPLSNEQFF. The CDR3 DNA reads as TGTGCCAGCAGCGGCCCGAGCCCCCTATCCAATGAGCAGTTCTTC. Full variable domain (remainder filled in from reference TRBV9 and TRBJ2-1): DSGVTQTPKHLITATGQRVTLRCSPRSGDLSVYWYQQSLDQGLQFLIQYYNGEERAKGNILERFSAQQFPDLHSELNLSSLELGDSALYFCASSGPSPLSNEQFFGPGTRLTVL.

The chain links TRBV28 to TRBJ1-5; 9 nucleotides match TRBD1. J lost 4 bases, V lost 6 bases, and 7 bases had no gene match. Germline V CDR1 and CDR2: MDHEN, SYDVKM. The CDR3 sequence is 15 residues long. The CDR3 nucleotides are TGTGCCAGCAGATTAGGACAGGGGTGGAATCAGCCCCAGCATTTT. This translates into CASRLGQGWNQPQHF.

This chain joins TRBV5-4 and TRBJ2-1; a possible D gene is TRBD2 (6 bases). Germline CDR1 reads SGHNT; CDR2 reads YYREEE (reference sequence). This CDR3 has 16 residues. V gave up 4 bases and J gave up 0 bases, with 14 bases separating them. CDR3 bases: TGTGCCAGCAGCCCCCCTAGCGAACTCTCCTACAATGAGCAGTTCTTC. This codes for CASSPPSELSYNEQFF.

This chain connects TRBV18 to TRBJ2-3; D unclear. V was pared by 0 bases and J by 3 bases, with 4 bases between. From germline, CDR1 is KGHSH and CDR2 LQKENI. CDR3 size: 13 residues. The CDR3 reads CASSPPSTDTQYF. The CDR3 DNA reads TGTGCCAGCTCACCACCTAGTACAGATACGCAGTATTTT.

V is TRBV5-1 and J is TRBJ2-2, with 7 bases lining up with TRBD1. The CDR3 extends over 15 amino acids. Unmatched junction bases numbered 6, after V lost 3 bases and J lost 4 bases. Germline CDR1 reads SGHRS; CDR2 reads YFSETQ. The CDR3: CASSSGQTSTGELFF. In nucleotides, the CDR3 is TGCGCCAGCAGCTCGGGACAGACCAGCACCGGGGAGCTGTTTTTT. Together with reference TRBV5-1 and TRBJ2-2, the CDR3 gives the full variable domain: KAGVTQTPRYLIKTRGQQVTLSCSPISGHRSVSWYQQTPGQGLQFLFEYFSETQRNKGNFPGRFSGRQFSNSRSEMNVSTLELGDSALYLCASSSGQTSTGELFFGEGSRLTVL.

The CDR3 loop reads CASSFRGEGAEQYF. The DNA of the CDR3 is TGTGCCAGCAGCTTCCGGGGCGAGGGGGCCGAGCAGTACTTC. The V call is TRBV5-4, the J call TRBJ2-7; the match to TRBD1 covers 7 bases. V was clipped by 2 bases and J by 6 bases; unmatched bases: 8. The germline CDR1 and CDR2 sequences are SGHNT and YYREEE (reference sequence). There are 14 residues in the CDR3.

The J gene is TRBJ1-3, the V gene TRBV5-1, with TRBD1 as a possible D gene (6 bases). The V end lost 0 bases, the J end lost 0 bases, and 7 bases lay between the germline ends. The CDR3 totals 15 residues. CDR1 is SGHRS, CDR2 YFSETQ, per germline. This CDR3 reads CASSLEGGSGNTIYF. CDR3 nucleotide sequence: TGCGCCAGCAGCTTGGAGGGGGGCTCTGGAAACACCATATATTTT. The full variable domain, completed using reference TRBV5-1 and TRBJ1-3, is KAGVTQTPRYLIKTRGQQVTLSCSPISGHRSVSWYQQTPGQGLQFLFEYFSETQRNKGNFPGRFSGRQFSNSRSEMNVSTLELGDSALYLCASSLEGGSGNTIYFGEGSWLTVV.

The chain joins TRBV3-1 (or the pseudogene TRBV3-2) to TRBJ1-2, with D possibly matching TRBD1 (5 bases). The CDR3 is 16 amino acids. V was shortened by 2 bases and J by 7 bases, with 20 bases between the two germline ends. Looked up from germline, CDR1 is LGHDT and CDR2 is YNNKEL (reference sequence). CDR3 amino acids: CASSQRSFLGTSGYTF. For the CDR3, the DNA is TGTGCCAGCAGCCAACGATCGTTCTTAGGGACTTCTGGCTACACCTTC.